The clone carrying this T cell receptor beta chain was counted only a few times. What it binds is not known. The data derive from a study of T-cell reconstitution after alpha-beta-depleted transplantation in children. Findings and limits, study-wide: Some patients' high day-60 TCRbeta diversity was attributed to recipient cells surviving conditioning. Reported findings indicate that, about two months after transplant, alpha-beta T cells came from several hundred expanded clones, which were derived from non-depleted graft cells. A year post-transplant, T-cell counts and diversity derived mostly from newly produced T cells.

The authors prepared the TCRbeta library with unique molecular identifiers. TCRdb re-analysed the PCR reads in MiXCR, keeping a single row per CDR3 protein. The repertoire has about 300,000 distinct CDR3 sequences, just over 7.5% of them found once; the top ten carry approximately 9.6%. The V and J ends lost 1 base and 4 bases, in that order; junction bases with no gene match: 8. The CDR3 length is 17 residues. CDR1 is KGHSH and CDR2 is LQKENI in the germline V gene. This chain links TRBV18 with TRBJ2-2, with 8 bases identical to TRBD2. The source material was peripheral blood, sampled 360 days after TCRalphabeta/CD19-depleted stem cell transplant. This clonotype was obtained from a female patient aged 2 to 10 who had a stem cell transplant for Fanconi anemia, so the T cells may come from the graft donor. CDR3 amino acids: CASSPRGLAGVTGELFF. CDR3 bases: TGTGCCAGCTCACCACGAGGGCTAGCGGGTGTCACCGGGGAGCTGTTTTTT.